What follows is one T cell receptor (beta chain) and its context. Antigen: not known. V dropped 6 bases and J dropped 6; count of bases not matched to a gene: 6. There are 16 residues in the CDR3. The data derive from a study of CD8 T cells in ankylosing spondylitis. Study-level results: Apparently characteristic of ankylosing spondylitis blood was a TCR beta motif (eight highly homologous variants). As reported, disease-linked clones showed significant enrichment in matched ankylosing spondylitis synovial fluid.

MiXCR was run by TCRdb on the 5' RACE reads, yielding one entry per CDR3 protein. The sample holds hundreds of thousands of distinct CDR3 sequences, around 20% seen once. Sequencing was performed on blood, either unsorted or a sorted T cell fraction (not recorded which). The chain employs TRBV12-3 or TRBV12-4 and TRBJ2-2; 14 bases map to TRBD2. This receptor was taken from a male donor with ankylosing spondylitis. The CDR3 is CASRPTGLAGAGELFF. CDR3 in DNA: TGTGCCAGCAGGCCGACGGGACTAGCGGGGGCCGGGGAGCTGTTTTTT.